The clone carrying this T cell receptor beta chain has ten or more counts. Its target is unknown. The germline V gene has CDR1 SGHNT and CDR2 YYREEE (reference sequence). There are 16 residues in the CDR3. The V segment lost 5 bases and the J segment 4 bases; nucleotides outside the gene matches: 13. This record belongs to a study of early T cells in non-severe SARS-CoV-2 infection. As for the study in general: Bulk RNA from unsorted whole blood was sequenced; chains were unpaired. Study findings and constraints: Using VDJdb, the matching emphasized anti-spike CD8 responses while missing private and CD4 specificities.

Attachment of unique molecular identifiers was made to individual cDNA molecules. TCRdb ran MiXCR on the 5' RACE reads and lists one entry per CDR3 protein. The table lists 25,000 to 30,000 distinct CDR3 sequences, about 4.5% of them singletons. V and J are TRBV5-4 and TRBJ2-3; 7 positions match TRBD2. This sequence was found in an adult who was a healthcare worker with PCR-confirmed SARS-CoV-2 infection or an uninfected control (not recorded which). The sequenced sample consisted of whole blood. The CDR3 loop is CASSRGGGAGADTQYF. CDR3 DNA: TGTGCCAGCAGTCGCGGTGGCGGGGCGGGGGCAGATACGCAGTATTTT.